The 7 T cell receptor beta chains listed next were all sequenced from one sample in a study of blood T cell repertoires in COVID-19. Method: immunoSEQ multiplex PCR; TCRdb's copy keeps in-frame clones and lacks some. The table includes about 150,000 clones, almost 90% detected once. The sequenced material came from peripheral blood. These receptors were collected from a human donor in a cohort sampled during active COVID-19.

This clone was found once. The chain has TRBV4-2 and TRBJ1-1; 7 positions match TRBD1. V lost 4 bases and J lost 5; bases outside the gene matches: 7. The CDR3 totals 14 residues. Germline V gives CDR1 LGHNA, CDR2 YNFKEQ. The DNA for the CDR3 is TGTGCCAGCAGCCCGCACGACAGGGCGACTGAAGCTTTCTTT. This codes for CASSPHDRATEAFF.

This clone was seen once. The chain is built from TRBV24-1 and TRBJ1-1; D not resolved. The CDR3 totals 13 residues. Deletions cut 9 bases from V and 4 bases from J, with 14 bases between. The V gene's germline CDR1 is KGHDR and CDR2 SFDVKD. CDR3 amino acids: CATRGSGGTEAFF. For the CDR3, the DNA is TGTGCCACCCGAGGTAGTGGAGGCACTGAAGCTTTCTTT.

The V and J genes are TRBV19 and TRBJ1-5; TRBD1 aligns across 7 bases. Per the germline V gene, CDR1 is LNHDA and CDR2 is SQIVND (reference sequence). The CDR3 spans 18 residues. Trimming at V came to 6 bases and at J to 0 bases, leaving 14 bases not matched to a gene. CDR3 residues: CASRTGTDLYYSNQPQHF. The CDR3 DNA reads as TGTGCCAGTAGGACCGGGACAGATCTTTACTATAGCAATCAGCCCCAGCATTTT. Full variable domain (remainder filled in from reference TRBV19 and TRBJ1-5): DGGITQSPKYLFRKEGQNVTLSCEQNLNHDAMYWYRQDPGQGLRLIYYSQIVNDFQKGDIAEGYSVSREKKESFPLTVTSAQKNPTAFYLCASRTGTDLYYSNQPQHFGDGTRLSIL.

The rearrangement joins TRBV28 to TRBJ1-5; 12 bases match TRBD1. V was pared by 6 bases and J by 6 bases, with 6 bases of the junction left unmatched. Germline values: CDR1 MDHEN, CDR2 SYDVKM. The CDR3 is 15 residues long. The CDR3 DNA reads TGTGCCAGCAGGGCGGGGACAGGGGGCTTTCAGCCCCAGCATTTT. It yields the protein CASRAGTGGFQPQHF.

Concerning this clone itself: Other DNA sequences within the sample encode an identical CDR3. The rearrangement uses TRBV19 and TRBJ1-1; 8 nucleotides match TRBD1. The germline CDR1 and CDR2 sequences are LNHDA and SQIVND (reference sequence). The CDR3 covers 13 residues. V was pared by 5 bases and J by 3 bases, with 2 bases of the junction left unmatched. The CDR3 sequence is CASSSTGDTEAFF. CDR3 bases: TGTGCCAGTAGTTCGACAGGGGACACTGAAGCTTTCTTT. The full variable domain, in which reference TRBV19 and TRBJ1-1 provide the parts outside the CDR3, is DGGITQSPKYLFRKEGQNVTLSCEQNLNHDAMYWYRQDPGQGLRLIYYSQIVNDFQKGDIAEGYSVSREKKESFPLTVTSAQKNPTAFYLCASSSTGDTEAFFGQGTRLTVV.

This chain connects TRBV15 to TRBJ2-3; 9 positions agree with TRBD2. The trim removed 0 bases at V and 9 bases at J, leaving 7 bases unmatched. The CDR3 is 15 amino acids. CDR1 and CDR2 (germline): LNHNV, YYDKDF (reference sequence). CDR3 DNA sequence: TGTGCCACCAGCAGAGATAGCCTAGCGGGGAGGACGCAGTATTTT. It codes for CATSRDSLAGRTQYF.

The gene calls are TRBV28 and TRBJ2-7; 10 nucleotides agree with TRBD1. Trimming at V came to 4 bases and at J to 4 bases, leaving 4 bases not matched to a gene. The CDR3 is 14 residues long. Germline V gene data show CDR1 as MDHEN and CDR2 as SYDVKM. The CDR3 loop reads CASSSWDRGYEQYF. CDR3 coding DNA: TGTGCCAGCAGTTCATGGGACAGGGGTTACGAGCAGTACTTC. The full variable domain, in which reference TRBV28 and TRBJ2-7 provide the parts outside the CDR3, is DVKVTQSSRYLVKRTGEKVFLECVQDMDHENMFWYRQDPGLGLRLIYFSYDVKMKEKGDIPEGYSVSREKKERFSLILESASTNQTSMYLCASSSWDRGYEQYFGPGTRLTVT.